This TCR beta chain was retrieved from a study of T-cell memory formation after mild COVID-19. This clonotype occurred many times. No antigen is known for it. TCRdb fed the 5' RACE reads into MiXCR, producing one record per CDR3 protein. Among 220,000 or so distinct CDR3 sequences, about 9.2% were seen once, and the ten largest hold roughly 4%. The CDR3 has 16 amino acids. Between the trimmed V and J ends, which lost 4 bases and 0 bases, there was a span of 13 bases. Germline V CDR1 and CDR2: MNHEY, SMNVEV (reference sequence). Study-level points and caveats: In second-wave clones peaking day 37, SARS-CoV-2 specificity remained unconfirmed. Researchers report contracting CD4+ clones mostly in CM and EM, with CD8+ clones in EMRA.

Sequenced: PBMCs or a T cell subset sorted from them (not recorded which). This chain links TRBV27 with TRBJ2-1; D might be TRBD2 (6 bases). The receptor comes from a man aged 18 to 30 who had mild COVID-19 (a few samples of this study predate the infection). Cell type and time point are not known. The CDR3 region has the DNA TGTGCCAGCAGTTCTCTGACTAGGGGCTCCTACAATGAGCAGTTCTTC. Its protein product is CASSSLTRGSYNEQFF.